These 23 T cell receptor beta chains came from one sample sequenced in a study of T cell responses to AZD1222 COVID-19 vaccine. The method was immunoSEQ multiplex PCR; TCRdb's version includes in-frame clones alone and lacks a portion of them. The table lists 150,000 or so clones, 80% to 90% of them singletons. The material sequenced was peripheral blood, taken on day 0 of AZD1222 vaccination. These receptors were obtained from an adult in good health.

The chain links TRBV7-6 to TRBJ1-1; the match to TRBD1 covers 9 bases. This CDR3 has 13 amino acids. Germline CDR1 and CDR2: SGHVS and FNYEAQ. The trim removed 4 bases at V and 11 bases at J, leaving 8 bases unmatched. CDR3 sequence (DNA): TGTGCCAGCAGCTCAAGCGGGACAGGGAGGGCTTTCTTT. It codes for CASSSSGTGRAFF.

The chain carries TRBV19 and TRBJ2-6, with 10 positions matching TRBD1. Germline V gene lookup returns CDR1 LNHDA and CDR2 SQIVND (reference sequence). The CDR3 runs to 19 residues. The J segment lost 0 bases and the V segment lost 7 bases, leaving 12 bases of the junction unmatched. The CDR3 here is CASTRDRGQFYSGANVLTF. CDR3 sequence (DNA): TGTGCCAGTACCCGGGACAGGGGACAATTCTACTCTGGGGCCAACGTCCTGACTTTC.

This chain joins TRBV3-1 (or the pseudogene TRBV3-2) and TRBJ2-5, with D hard to call. Germline CDR1 LGHDT, CDR2 YNNKEL (reference sequence). The CDR3 covers 12 residues. Trimming took 5 bases from V and 5 from J, leaving 9 bases between them. This chain's CDR3 is CASSGLGETQYF. In nucleotides, the CDR3 is TGTGCCAGCAGCGGGCTCGGGGAGACCCAGTACTTC.

The rearrangement links TRBV6-2 or TRBV6-3 to TRBJ2-2; 13 bases fit TRBD2. The germline gives CDR1 MNHEY, CDR2 SVGEGT. Unmatched junction bases numbered 5, after V lost 2 bases and J lost 5 bases. This CDR3 comprises 17 residues. CDR3 in amino acids: CASSYPGLAGITGELFF. CDR3 sequence (DNA): TGTGCCAGCAGTTACCCGGGACTAGCGGGAATAACCGGGGAGCTGTTTTTT.

A few counts support this clone. J is TRBJ2-7 and V is TRBV4-2; 8 bases fit TRBD2. The J segment lost 5 bases and the V segment lost 2 bases, leaving 14 bases of the junction unmatched. The CDR3 extends over 17 amino acids. Germline V gene lookup returns CDR1 LGHNA and CDR2 YNFKEQ. The CDR3 sequence: CASSQTATGAGVNEQYF. DNA for the CDR3: TGTGCCAGCAGCCAAACAGCCACGGGAGCGGGAGTTAACGAGCAGTACTTC.

This clone was seen a few times. The chain uses TRBV4-2 and TRBJ1-1; perhaps TRBD1 as D (6 bases). Germline-derived CDR1 and CDR2 are LGHNA and YNFKEQ. The CDR3 is 15 residues long. V lost 4 bases to trimming and J lost 5 bases, with 17 bases between them. The CDR3 loop is CASSPGAGGGTEAFF. The CDR3 DNA follows: TGTGCCAGCAGCCCAGGGGCCGGGGGAGGTACTGAAGCTTTCTTT.

The V and J genes are TRBV18 and TRBJ1-2; D perhaps matches TRBD1 (5 bases). V was trimmed by 3 bases and J by 4 bases, leaving 9 bases between them. The V gene's germline CDR1 is KGHSH and CDR2 LQKENI. CDR3 length: 13 residues. In DNA form, the CDR3 reads TGTGCCAGCTCACCCGCGGGGCTCTATGGCTACACCTTC. Its protein product is CASSPAGLYGYTF. The variable domain in full, completed from reference TRBV18 and TRBJ1-2, reads NAGVMQNPRHLVRRRGQEARLRCSPMKGHSHVYWYRQLPEEGLKFMVYLQKENIIDESGMPKERFSAEFPKEGPSILRIQQVVRGDSAAYFCASSPAGLYGYTFGSGTRLTVV.

The rearrangement uses TRBV28 and TRBJ2-7, with unresolved D. V was pared by 5 bases and J by 3 bases, with 8 bases between. Germline assignment: CDR1 MDHEN and CDR2 SYDVKM. CDR3 length: 12 residues. CDR3 in amino acids: CASSPPRYEQYF. The CDR3 DNA reads as TGTGCCAGCAGTCCCCCCCGCTACGAGCAGTACTTC.

The rearrangement links TRBV9 to TRBJ2-1; perhaps TRBD1 as D (5 bases). Germline V CDR1 and CDR2: SGDLS, YYNGEE. V lost 0 bases, J lost 4 bases, and 11 bases lay in between. The CDR3 covers 15 residues. CDR3 coding DNA: TGTGCCAGCAGCGTAGGATCGACAGTATACAATGAGCAGTTCTTC. It encodes CASSVGSTVYNEQFF.

The genes are TRBV4-2 and TRBJ1-2, with TRBD1 identical over 7 bases. This CDR3 has 15 residues. The germline V gene encodes CDR1 LGHNA and CDR2 YNFKEQ. V shed 0 bases, J shed 4 bases, and the junction held 5 bases outside the gene matches. CDR3 loop: CASSQDGAGGYGYTF. DNA for the CDR3: TGTGCCAGCAGCCAAGATGGGGCAGGGGGCTATGGCTACACCTTC.

In DNA, the CDR3 is TGTGCCAGTCCGGGGTATGATACGCAGTATTTT. Its translation is CASPGYDTQYF. The genes are TRBV2 and TRBJ2-3, with D maybe TRBD2 (5 bases). The germline V and J ends were trimmed by 9 bases and 6 bases, with 10 bases remaining between them. In germline, CDR1 is SNHLY, CDR2 FYNNEI. CDR3 length equals 11 residues.

Comment on this clone: The identical CDR3 is also encoded by other nucleotide sequences in the sample. The chain carries TRBV28 and TRBJ1-5; D call uncertain. CDR3 length: 12 residues. Per the germline V gene, CDR1 is MDHEN and CDR2 is SYDVKM. V lost 4 bases and J 7 bases, leaving 8 bases between the germline ends. CDR3: CASSSPGQPQHF. The CDR3, as DNA: TGTGCCAGCAGTTCCCCCGGACAGCCCCAGCATTTT.

The count of this clone is one. The rearrangement uses TRBV7-3 and TRBJ1-6; TRBD1 is a possible D gene (6 bases). This CDR3 spans 16 amino acids. Germline lookup yields CDR1 SGHTA and CDR2 FQGTGA. Trimming shortened V by 6 bases and J by 7 bases, and 19 bases separated the two germline ends. CDR3 region: CASSHRQDPRNSPLHF. The CDR3 DNA reads TGTGCCAGCAGTCACCGACAGGACCCCCGGAATTCACCCCTCCACTTT.

V is TRBV18 and J is TRBJ2-7; 10 positions match TRBD1. This CDR3 has 14 amino acids. Germline V gene data show CDR1 as KGHSH and CDR2 as LQKENI. Unmatched junction bases numbered 11, after V lost 6 bases and J lost 9 bases. CDR3 nucleotides: TGTGCCAGCTCGTCGACAGGGGGCGTGGTTCGGCAGTACTTC. It is translated as CASSSTGGVVRQYF.

The chain combines TRBV5-1 with TRBJ2-7; TRBD2 aligns across 7 bases. The V and J ends lost 1 base and 6 bases, in that order; junction bases with no gene match: 16. The CDR3 covers 17 residues. The V gene's germline CDR1 is SGHRS and CDR2 YFSETQ. The DNA for the CDR3 is TGCGCCAGCAGCTTGAGGGCTAGCGGTCTGCAAAGGTTCGAGCAGTACTTC. The encoded protein is CASSLRASGLQRFEQYF.

The V call is TRBV12-3 or TRBV12-4, the J call TRBJ1-5; TRBD1 is a possible D gene (5 bases). V lost 8 bases to trimming and J lost 7 bases, with 15 bases between them. The CDR3 has 13 amino acids. The CDR3 reads CASRPSGGQPQHF. As DNA, the CDR3 is TGTGCCAGCCGCCCGTCGGGGGGGCAGCCCCAGCATTTT.

The chain recombines TRBV9 with TRBJ1-1; tentatively, D is TRBD1 (6 bases). Between the trimmed V and J ends, which lost 3 bases and 0 bases, there was a span of 12 bases. The length of the CDR3 is 15 residues. Germline lookup yields CDR1 SGDLS and CDR2 YYNGEE. The CDR3 reads CASSAPQGMNTEAFF. The DNA of the CDR3 is TGTGCCAGCAGCGCCCCACAGGGCATGAACACTGAAGCTTTCTTT.

The table lists this clone with a count of one. This chain links TRBV6-6 with TRBJ1-1; no definite D call. Germline values: CDR1 MNHNY, CDR2 SVGAGI (reference sequence). Trimming left V 0 bases short and J 4 bases short, with 15 bases between. The CDR3 runs 16 residues. The CDR3 loop is CASSYSLQLWTTEAFF. CDR3 nucleotides: TGTGCCAGCAGTTACTCGCTCCAGCTCTGGACCACTGAAGCTTTCTTT.

In its sample, this clone was seen many times. The chain couples TRBV27 to TRBJ2-7; possibly TRBD1 or TRBD2 for D (5 bases each). V shed 3 bases and J shed 2 bases, with 11 bases lying between them. In germline, CDR1 is MNHEY, CDR2 SMNVEV (reference sequence). The CDR3 sequence is 14 residues long. The CDR3 sequence is CASSLTAETYEQYF. The CDR3 nucleotides read TGTGCCAGCAGTTTGACAGCGGAAACCTACGAGCAGTACTTC.

J is TRBJ1-1 and V is TRBV10-2; D is ambiguous. From germline, CDR1 is WSHSY and CDR2 SAAADI. V lost 5 bases, J lost 1 base, and 8 bases lay in between. The CDR3 covers 13 residues. The CDR3 region has the DNA TGCGCCAGCAGTCGGATGGGGAACACTGAAGCTTTCTTT. Protein sequence: CASSRMGNTEAFF.

The V gene is TRBV5-4, the J gene TRBJ2-1; a possible D gene is TRBD1 (6 bases). Germline assignment: CDR1 SGHNT and CDR2 YYREEE (reference sequence). There are 15 residues in the CDR3. Trimming removed 4 bases at V and 0 bases at J, with 11 bases between. The CDR3 here is CASSRGGVSYNEQFF. The CDR3 nucleotides read TGTGCCAGCAGCAGAGGGGGAGTCTCCTACAATGAGCAGTTCTTC.

The chain links TRBV6-4 to TRBJ2-1, with TRBD2 matching 10 bases. Germline values: CDR1 MRHNA, CDR2 SNTAGT. V gave up 3 bases and J gave up 8 bases; unmatched junction bases: 4. CDR3 length equals 14 residues. CDR3 nucleotide sequence: TGTGCCAGCAGTGAGCTAGCGGGAGTCTATGAGCAGTTCTTC. It is translated as CASSELAGVYEQFF.

The chain combines TRBV7-6 with TRBJ2-1; D gene uncertain. The CDR3 is made up of 13 amino acids. CDR1 is SGHVS, CDR2 FNYEAQ, per germline. V shed 2 bases and J shed 5 bases, with 7 bases lying between them. The DNA of the CDR3 is TGTGCCAGCAGCTTATCCCTTAACAATGAGCAGTTCTTC. This codes for CASSLSLNNEQFF.